A single sample is the source of the 26 T cell receptor beta chains below, sequenced in a study of T cells after yellow fever vaccination. TCRdb itself ran the 5' RACE reads through MiXCR, one entry per CDR3 protein. This repertoire shows about 120,000 distinct CDR3 sequences, roughly 10% found once; its top ten account for under 40%. The sequences come from CD8+ T cells sorted from PBMCs, collected on the day of the yellow fever booster vaccination. The receptors come from a man aged 18 to 29 who received the YFV17D yellow fever vaccine.

V and J are TRBV3-1 and TRBJ1-2; perhaps TRBD1 as D (6 bases). Per the germline V gene, CDR1 is LGHDT and CDR2 is YNNKEL (reference sequence). The CDR3 consists of 16 residues. V gave up 2 bases and J gave up 5 bases, with 18 bases separating them. CDR3 in DNA: TGTGCCAGCAGCCAAAGCGCGGGACAAAGAAAGTATGGCTACACCTTC. Translation gives CASSQSAGQRKYGYTF. The full variable domain, with the rest looked up from reference TRBV3-1 and TRBJ1-2, is DTAVSQTPKYLVTQMGNDKSIKCEQNLGHDTMYWYKQDSKKFLKIMFSYNNKELIINETVPNRFSPKSPDKAHLNLHINSLELGDSAVYFCASSQSAGQRKYGYTFGSGTRLTVV.

This clonotype was picked up a small number of times. The V call is TRBV6-4, the J call TRBJ2-3, with D maybe TRBD1 (7 bases). This CDR3 is built from 15 residues. V dropped 2 bases and J dropped 3 bases, with 12 bases sitting between them. Germline CDR1 reads MRHNA; CDR2 reads SNTAGT. The DNA for the CDR3 is TGTGCCAGCAGTGACCAGGGGGGCCGAACAGATACGCAGTATTTT. Translated: CASSDQGGRTDTQYF.

The rearrangement links TRBV4-3 to TRBJ2-6, with D hard to call. This CDR3 is built from 16 residues. The germline gives CDR1 LGHNA, CDR2 YSLEER. Trimming removed 0 bases at V and 0 bases at J, with 6 bases between. Here the CDR3 reads CASSQDGSSGANVLTF. The CDR3 DNA reads as TGCGCCAGCAGCCAAGATGGAAGCTCTGGGGCCAACGTCCTGACTTTC.

This clonotype was detected only a few times. V usage is TRBV7-9 and J usage is TRBJ1-6; D gene uncertain. The CDR3 totals 12 residues. Between the trimmed V and J ends, which lost 4 bases and 14 bases, there was a span of 12 bases. Looked up from germline, CDR1 is SEHNR and CDR2 is FQNEAQ (reference sequence). The CDR3 loop is CASSSDRRALHF. CDR3 DNA sequence: TGTGCCAGCAGCTCCGACCGTAGGGCCCTCCACTTT.

The CDR3 region has the DNA TGTGCCAGCAGCTTTCGGGACAGGGTTTCCTACAATGAGCAGTTCTTC. This translates into CASSFRDRVSYNEQFF. The chain combines TRBV7-3 with TRBJ2-1; 9 positions match TRBD1. Unmatched junction bases numbered 4, after V lost 3 bases and J lost 1 base. CDR1 and CDR2 from the germline V gene are SGHTA and FQGTGA. The CDR3 has 16 residues.

This clonotype was counted many times. The chain couples TRBV4-1 to TRBJ2-1; D gene ambiguous. The CDR3 totals 12 residues. Germline CDR1 is MGHRA and CDR2 is YSYEKL. Trimming left V 1 base short and J 9 bases short, with 7 bases between. The CDR3 here is CASSQVEREQFF. As DNA, the CDR3 is TGCGCCAGCAGCCAAGTTGAGCGTGAGCAGTTCTTC.

This clonotype has more than one count but fewer than ten. The gene calls are TRBV7-2 and TRBJ2-4, with a tentative D call TRBD1 (6 bases). The length of the CDR3 is 15 residues. Germline V lookup: CDR1 SGHTA, CDR2 FQGNSA. Trimming left V 4 bases short and J 3 bases short, with 13 bases between. CDR3 in DNA: TGTGCCAGCAGCTCCCCCGGGACAAACAAAAACATTCAGTACTTC. This sequence encodes CASSSPGTNKNIQYF. The entire variable domain, with the rest obtained from reference TRBV7-2 and TRBJ2-4, is as follows: GAGVSQSPSNKVTEKGKDVELRCDPISGHTALYWYRQSLGQGLEFLIYFQGNSAPDKSGLPSDRFSAERTGGSVSTLTIQRTQQEDSAVYLCASSSPGTNKNIQYFGAGTRLSVL.

This chain connects TRBV29-1 to TRBJ2-3; D may be TRBD2 (6 bases). CDR1 and CDR2 from the germline V gene are SQVTM and ANQGSEA. Trimming removed 0 bases at V and 4 bases at J, with 17 bases between. This CDR3 region has 16 residues. The CDR3 protein is CSVEDFGGSVADTQYF. CDR3 nucleotide sequence: TGCAGCGTTGAAGATTTCGGGGGAAGTGTCGCAGATACGCAGTATTTT.

V usage is TRBV4-1 and J usage is TRBJ1-1, with unresolved D. The V gene lost 0 bases and the J gene lost 6 bases, with 11 bases spanning the gap. CDR1 and CDR2 from the germline V gene are MGHRA and YSYEKL. This CDR3 has 14 residues. The CDR3 DNA follows: TGCGCCAGCAGCCAAGATCAAGGGTGGGCTGAAGCTTTCTTT. It translates to CASSQDQGWAEAFF.

At least ten counts were recorded for this clonotype. J is TRBJ2-5 and V is TRBV21-1; no check of the table's D call, TRBD1, against the DNA was made. TRBV21-1 is reported as a pseudogene. This CDR3 has 14 amino acids. The CDR3 loop reads CASSLDRGPETQYF. CDR3 DNA sequence: TGTGCCAGCAGCCTCGACAGGGGGCCGGAGACCCAGTACTTC.

This chain joins TRBV5-1 and TRBJ1-2; weak D call: TRBD1 (6 bases). V lost 0 bases, J lost 7 bases, and 10 bases lay in between. This CDR3 comprises 13 residues. The germline V gene has CDR1 SGHRS and CDR2 YFSETQ. The CDR3 reads CASSLAGGGGYTF. The CDR3 DNA reads as TGCGCCAGCAGCTTGGCCGGGGGCGGTGGCTACACCTTC.

CDR3 nucleotides: TGTGCCAGTAGTATGACCCTCGCGGACAGGGGAGGCTACGAGCAGTACTTC. Protein product: CASSMTLADRGGYEQYF. The gene calls are TRBV19 and TRBJ2-7, with TRBD1 identical over 9 bases. CDR1 is LNHDA and CDR2 is SQIVND in the germline V gene (reference sequence). The CDR3 is made up of 17 amino acids. V trimming: 3 bases; J trimming: 3 bases; junction bases outside the gene matches: 12.

The gene calls are TRBV4-1 and TRBJ2-1; 11 nucleotides agree with TRBD2. Per the germline V gene, CDR1 is MGHRA and CDR2 is YSYEKL. Trimming at V came to 4 bases and at J to 4 bases, leaving 6 bases not matched to a gene. CDR3 size: 16 residues. Written as DNA, the CDR3 is TGCGCCAGCAGCCCATCCCGGACTAGCGGGTACAATGAGCAGTTCTTC. Encoded protein: CASSPSRTSGYNEQFF.

There are a few counts of this clonotype. The V gene is TRBV12-5, the J gene TRBJ2-2; D assignment may be TRBD1 or TRBD2 (5 bases each). In germline, CDR1 is LGHNT, CDR2 FRNRAP. This CDR3 contains 16 residues. The germline V and J ends were trimmed by 2 bases and 2 bases, with 12 bases remaining between them. CDR3 bases: TGTGCTAGTGGTTTGTGGCAGGGAGTTAACACCGGGGAGCTGTTTTTT. It is translated as CASGLWQGVNTGELFF. Variable domain in full (rest from reference TRBV12-5 and TRBJ2-2): DARVTQTPRHKVTEMGQEVTMRCQPILGHNTVFWYRQTMMQGLELLAYFRNRAPLDDSGMPKDRFSAEMPDATLATLKIQPSEPRDSAVYFCASGLWQGVNTGELFFGEGSRLTVL.

This clonotype was counted between two and nine times. The chain links TRBV11-2 to TRBJ2-5; TRBD1 might be the D (5 bases). The CDR3 spans 15 residues. Germline values: CDR1 SGHAT, CDR2 FQNNGV. Trimming pared 5 bases from V and 1 base from J, leaving 14 bases between. The CDR3 DNA is TGTGCCAGCAGCCATGGGGCACATCCCCAAGAGACCCAGTACTTC. Encoded protein: CASSHGAHPQETQYF.

To note about this clonotype: One junction end does not reproduce the germline sequence, and a read error may be involved. DNA of the CDR3: TGTGCCATCTGTGAGTCGAGGCATCCCGCTGGAAACACCATATATTTT. This codes for CAICESRHPAGNTIYF. This chain links TRBV10-3 with TRBJ1-3; D ambiguous. The CDR3 loop spans 16 amino acids. Germline values: CDR1 ENHRY, CDR2 SYGVKD.

This clonotype has more than one count but fewer than ten. V is TRBV20-1 and J is TRBJ2-2, with 10 bases lining up with TRBD1. CDR1 and CDR2 (germline): DFQATT, SNEGSKA (reference sequence). V trimming: 5 bases; J trimming: 3 bases; junction bases outside the gene matches: 6. The CDR3 loop spans 15 amino acids. The CDR3 here is CSAQDRGMYTGELFF. CDR3 DNA: TGCAGTGCTCAGGACAGGGGGATGTACACCGGGGAGCTGTTTTTT.

In its sample, this clonotype was seen many times. The chain recombines TRBV20-1 with TRBJ2-7; 8 nucleotides align to TRBD2. The V segment lost 6 bases and the J segment 3 bases; nucleotides outside the gene matches: 10. Germline assignment: CDR1 DFQATT and CDR2 SNEGSKA (reference sequence). This CDR3 has 14 amino acids. The chain's CDR3 is CSAPRGTSVYEQYV. CDR3 DNA: TGCAGTGCACCCCGGGGGACTAGTGTCTACGAGCAGTACGTC.

The table lists this clonotype with a few counts. The chain is built from TRBV7-9 and TRBJ2-5; 8 nucleotides match TRBD1. CDR3 length: 17 residues. Looked up from germline, CDR1 is SEHNR and CDR2 is FQNEAQ (reference sequence). The V gene end was trimmed by 0 bases and the J gene end by 2 bases; junction bases not matched to a gene: 8. The CDR3 region has the DNA TGTGCCAGCAGCTTAGCGGCCAGGGGGCTTGGTCAAGAGACCCAGTACTTC. Protein sequence: CASSLAARGLGQETQYF.

This clonotype was seen ten or more times. This sequence joins TRBV3-1 and TRBJ2-7; 7 bases are a match to TRBD1. V gave up 0 bases and J gave up 3 bases; unmatched junction bases: 5. Germline V gene lookup returns CDR1 LGHDT and CDR2 YNNKEL (reference sequence). This CDR3 has 15 residues. For the CDR3, the DNA is TGTGCCAGCAGCCAAGAAGTCGGGACAGTCTACGAGCAGTACTTC. As protein: CASSQEVGTVYEQYF.

This clonotype was counted between two and nine times. V gene TRBV11-2 combines with J gene TRBJ1-1; no reliable D call. The germline gives CDR1 SGHAT, CDR2 FQNNGV. With 2 bases removed from V and 0 bases from J, the gap between germline ends came to 7 bases. CDR3 length: 14 amino acids. The CDR3 loop is CASSLSSVNTEAFF. CDR3 nucleotide sequence: TGTGCCAGCAGCTTATCCAGTGTGAACACTGAAGCTTTCTTT.

Remarks on this clonotype: A much larger clone lies one base from this, so it may be a read error. V is TRBV3-1 and J is TRBJ2-3; the match to TRBD2 covers 11 bases. Trimming cost V 6 bases and J 1 base; bases outside gene matches: 0. Germline V lookup: CDR1 LGHDT, CDR2 YNNKEL (reference sequence). The length of the CDR3 is 14 residues. In DNA form, the CDR3 reads TGTGCCAGCAGGACTAGCGGGGGCACAGATACGCAGTATTTT. Protein sequence: CASRTSGGTDTQYF.

This rearrangement joins TRBV6-5 to TRBJ1-1; D remains ambiguous. The CDR3 is 16 amino acids. CDR1 MNHEY and CDR2 SVGAGI come from the germline V gene. V dropped 4 bases and J dropped 0 bases, with 15 bases sitting between them. CDR3 bases: TGTGCCAGCAGTTCTACGGACGGACTAATGAACACTGAAGCTTTCTTT. Translation: CASSSTDGLMNTEAFF.

This clonotype was observed a handful of times. This rearrangement joins TRBV12-3 or TRBV12-4 to TRBJ2-1; the match to TRBD1 covers 8 bases. V shed 7 bases and J 8 bases; nucleotides not matched to a gene: 7. The CDR3 sequence is 13 residues long. The CDR3 DNA sequence: TGTGCCAGCACCCGGACAGGGTGGGATGAGCAGTTCTTC. Encoded protein: CASTRTGWDEQFF.

This clonotype was observed a few times. This chain uses TRBV25-1 with TRBJ2-5; tentatively, D is TRBD1 or TRBD2 (5 bases each). Trimming stripped 0 bases from V and 3 bases from J, with 11 bases between. CDR3 length: 15 residues. In germline, CDR1 is MGHDK, CDR2 SYGVNS. CDR3 coding DNA: TGTGCCAGCAGTGAATATGGCAGGGACGAAGAGACCCAGTACTTC. Its translation: CASSEYGRDEETQYF.

This clonotype showed up many times. The DNA of the CDR3 is TGCGCCAGCAGCCGAGGTTACAATGAGCAGTTCTTC. This sequence encodes CASSRGYNEQFF. The V call is TRBV5-1, the J call TRBJ2-1; no clear D gene. The V end was cut by 4 bases, the J end by 4 bases, with 6 bases between. The germline V gene has CDR1 SGHRS and CDR2 YFSETQ. CDR3 length equals 12 residues.